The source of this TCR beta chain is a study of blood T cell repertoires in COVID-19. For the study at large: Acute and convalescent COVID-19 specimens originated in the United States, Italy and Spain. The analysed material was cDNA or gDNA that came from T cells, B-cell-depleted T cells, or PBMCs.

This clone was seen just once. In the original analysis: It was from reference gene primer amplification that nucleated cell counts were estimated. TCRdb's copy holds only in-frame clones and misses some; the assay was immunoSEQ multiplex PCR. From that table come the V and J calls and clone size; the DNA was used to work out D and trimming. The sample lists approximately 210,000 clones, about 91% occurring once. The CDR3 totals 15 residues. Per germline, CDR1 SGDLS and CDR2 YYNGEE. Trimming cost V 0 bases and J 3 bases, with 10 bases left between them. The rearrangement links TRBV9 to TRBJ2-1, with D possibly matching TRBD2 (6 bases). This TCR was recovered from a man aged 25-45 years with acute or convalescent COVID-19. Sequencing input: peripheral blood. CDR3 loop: CASSVDGGIYNEQFF. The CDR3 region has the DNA TGTGCCAGCAGCGTAGACGGCGGGATCTACAATGAGCAGTTCTTC.